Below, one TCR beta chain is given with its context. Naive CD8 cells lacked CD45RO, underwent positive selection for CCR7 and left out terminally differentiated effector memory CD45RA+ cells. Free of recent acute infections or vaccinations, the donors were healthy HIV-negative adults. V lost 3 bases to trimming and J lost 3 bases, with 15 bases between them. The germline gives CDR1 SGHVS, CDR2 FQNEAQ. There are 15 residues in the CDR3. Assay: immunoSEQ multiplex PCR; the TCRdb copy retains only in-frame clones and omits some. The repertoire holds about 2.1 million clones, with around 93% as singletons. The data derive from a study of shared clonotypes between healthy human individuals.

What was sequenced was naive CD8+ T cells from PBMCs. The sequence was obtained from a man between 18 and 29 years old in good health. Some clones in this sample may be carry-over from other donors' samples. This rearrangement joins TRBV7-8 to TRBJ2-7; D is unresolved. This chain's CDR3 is CASSFSRVENYEQYF. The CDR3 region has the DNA TGTGCCAGCAGCTTTAGCCGTGTCGAAAACTACGAGCAGTACTTC.